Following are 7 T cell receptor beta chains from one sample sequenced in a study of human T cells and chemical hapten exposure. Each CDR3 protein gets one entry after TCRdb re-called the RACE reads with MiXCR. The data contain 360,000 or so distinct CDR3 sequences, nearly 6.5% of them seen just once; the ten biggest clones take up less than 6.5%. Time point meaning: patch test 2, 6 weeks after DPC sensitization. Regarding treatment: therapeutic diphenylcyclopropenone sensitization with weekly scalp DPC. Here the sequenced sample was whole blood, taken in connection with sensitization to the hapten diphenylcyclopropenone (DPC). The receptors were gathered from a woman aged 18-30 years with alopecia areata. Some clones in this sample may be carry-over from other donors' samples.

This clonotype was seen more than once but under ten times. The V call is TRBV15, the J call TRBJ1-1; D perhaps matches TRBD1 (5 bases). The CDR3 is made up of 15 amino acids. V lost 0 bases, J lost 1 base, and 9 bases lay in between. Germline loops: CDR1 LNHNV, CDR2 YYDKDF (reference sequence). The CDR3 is CATSRDQGGNTEAFF. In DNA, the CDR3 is TGTGCCACCAGCAGAGATCAGGGCGGGAACACTGAAGCTTTCTTT. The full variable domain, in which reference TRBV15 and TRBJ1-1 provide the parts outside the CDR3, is DAMVIQNPRYQVTQFGKPVTLSCSQTLNHNVMYWYQQKSSQAPKLLFHYYDKDFNNEADTPDNFQSRRPNTSFCFLDIRSPGLGDTAMYLCATSRDQGGNTEAFFGQGTRLTVV.

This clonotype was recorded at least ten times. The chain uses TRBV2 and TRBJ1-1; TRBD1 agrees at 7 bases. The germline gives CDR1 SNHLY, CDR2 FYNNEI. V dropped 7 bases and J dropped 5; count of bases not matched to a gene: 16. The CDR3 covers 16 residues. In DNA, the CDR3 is TGTGCCAGCACGGCTGAAGGGGGCTACTTGGAAACTGAAGCTTTCTTT. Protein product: CASTAEGGYLETEAFF.

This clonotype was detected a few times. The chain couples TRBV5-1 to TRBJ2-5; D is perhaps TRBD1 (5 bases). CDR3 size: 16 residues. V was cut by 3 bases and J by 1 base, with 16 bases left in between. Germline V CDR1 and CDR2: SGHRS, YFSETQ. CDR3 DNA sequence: TGCGCCAGCAGCTCTTTGCAGGGTGTAGGCCAAGAGACCCAGTACTTC. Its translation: CASSSLQGVGQETQYF.

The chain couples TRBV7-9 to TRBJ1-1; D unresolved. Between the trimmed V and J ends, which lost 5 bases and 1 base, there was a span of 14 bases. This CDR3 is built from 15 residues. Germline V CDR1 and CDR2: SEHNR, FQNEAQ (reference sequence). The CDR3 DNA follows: TGTGCCAGCAGCCGAAACTCCATACAGAACACTGAAGCTTTCTTT. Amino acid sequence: CASSRNSIQNTEAFF.

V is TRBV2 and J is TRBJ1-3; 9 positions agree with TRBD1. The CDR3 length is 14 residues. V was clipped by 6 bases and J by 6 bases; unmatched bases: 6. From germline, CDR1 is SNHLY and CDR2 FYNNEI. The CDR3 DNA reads TGTGCCAGCAGAAACAGGGGGCAAGTAAACACCATATATTTT. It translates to CASRNRGQVNTIYF.

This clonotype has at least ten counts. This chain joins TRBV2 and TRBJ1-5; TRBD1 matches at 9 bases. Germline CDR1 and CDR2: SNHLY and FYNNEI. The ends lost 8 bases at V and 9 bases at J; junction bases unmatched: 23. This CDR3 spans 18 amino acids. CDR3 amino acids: CASYQTDEDRGLTWPQHF. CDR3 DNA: TGTGCCAGCTACCAAACCGACGAGGACAGGGGCTTGACGTGGCCCCAGCATTTT.

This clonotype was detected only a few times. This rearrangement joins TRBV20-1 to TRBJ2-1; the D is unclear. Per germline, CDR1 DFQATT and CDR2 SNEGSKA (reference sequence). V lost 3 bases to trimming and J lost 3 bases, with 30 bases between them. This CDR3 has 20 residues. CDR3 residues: CSARVSFPLGGDDDYNEQFF. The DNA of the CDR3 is TGCAGTGCTAGGGTTTCGTTTCCGCTGGGCGGTGATGATGACTACAATGAGCAGTTCTTC.